What follows are 23 T cell receptor beta chains derived from one specimen sequenced in a study of neurological immune-mediated disorders. TCRdb passed the 5' RACE reads through MiXCR, listing each CDR3 protein once. The sample contains about 29,000 distinct CDR3 sequences, around 3.4% of which appear only once. The specimen was PBMCs. All receptors derive from a woman between 25 and 40 years old with multiple sclerosis.

This clonotype came up many times. The V call is TRBV20-1, the J call TRBJ1-6; D possibly corresponds to TRBD1 (5 bases). The CDR3 is 16 amino acids. Trimming shortened V by 1 base and J by 8 bases, and 18 bases separated the two germline ends. The germline V gene encodes CDR1 DFQATT and CDR2 SNEGSKA (reference sequence). The CDR3 DNA sequence: TGCAGTGCTAGAGCACGCGGGGCAGGGTATGATTCACCCCTCCACTTT. The encoded protein is CSARARGAGYDSPLHF.

This clonotype was seen many times. The V gene is TRBV9, the J gene TRBJ2-1; 14 bases line up with TRBD2. J gave up 7 bases and V 4 bases, and 7 bases lay outside the gene matches. This CDR3 contains 16 residues. Germline V gene sequence: CDR1 SGDLS, CDR2 YYNGEE. CDR3: CASSSGLAGGQNEQFF. The CDR3 DNA follows: TGTGCCAGCAGCTCTGGACTAGCGGGGGGTCAGAATGAGCAGTTCTTC. The full variable domain, in which reference TRBV9 and TRBJ2-1 provide the parts outside the CDR3, is DSGVTQTPKHLITATGQRVTLRCSPRSGDLSVYWYQQSLDQGLQFLIQYYNGEERAKGNILERFSAQQFPDLHSELNLSSLELGDSALYFCASSSGLAGGQNEQFFGPGTRLTVL.

In its sample, this clonotype was seen many times. The V gene is TRBV6-6, the J gene TRBJ1-5; D is unresolved. V was cut by 3 bases and J by 0 bases, with 9 bases left in between. Germline V gives CDR1 MNHNY, CDR2 SVGAGI (reference sequence). CDR3 length: 15 amino acids. The chain's CDR3 is CASSYIYSSNQPQHF. DNA for the CDR3: TGTGCCAGCAGTTATATCTATTCTAGCAATCAGCCCCAGCATTTT.

In this sample, this clonotype turned up many times. A read error may account for a junction end that differs from germline. The chain recombines TRBV18 with TRBJ2-1, with a tentative D call TRBD2 (5 bases). Per the germline V gene, CDR1 is KGHSH and CDR2 is LQKENI. The CDR3 sequence is 16 residues long. The CDR3 nucleotides are TGTGCCAGCTCACCACTTTGGTCGGACTCCGACAATGAGCAGTTCTTC. Translation: CASSPLWSDSDNEQFF.

In this sample, this clonotype turned up many times. The rearrangement links TRBV11-2 to TRBJ2-3, with 7 bases identical to TRBD2. The CDR3 runs 15 residues. J was trimmed by 6 bases and V by 1 base; bases with no gene match: 7. Per the germline V gene, CDR1 is SGHAT and CDR2 is FQNNGV. The CDR3 protein is CASSLVGGVGDTQYF. DNA for the CDR3: TGTGCCAGCAGCTTAGTTGGGGGGGTTGGGGATACGCAGTATTTT.

This clonotype was seen many times. The chain couples TRBV20-1 to TRBJ1-1; tentative D call: TRBD1 (5 bases). The CDR3 extends over 13 amino acids. The V end was cut by 1 base, the J end by 5 bases, with 11 bases between. Per germline, CDR1 DFQATT and CDR2 SNEGSKA (reference sequence). In DNA form, the CDR3 reads TGCAGTGCTAGAGGAGGGGCGGGTACTGAAGCTTTCTTT. The encoded protein is CSARGGAGTEAFF.

There are many counts of this clonotype. The junction does not match germline at one end; this may be a read error. The chain uses TRBV9 and TRBJ1-5, with 7 bases fitting TRBD1. The CDR3 has 15 residues. Germline CDR1 is SGDLS and CDR2 is YYNGEE. CDR3: CASKGGGYSNQPQNF. The CDR3 DNA reads as TGTGCCAGCAAGGGAGGGGGCTATAGCAATCAGCCCCAGAATTTT.

This clonotype has at least ten counts. The chain recombines TRBV10-2 with TRBJ2-7, with D tentatively TRBD1 (5 bases). Looked up from germline, CDR1 is WSHSY and CDR2 is SAAADI. The length of the CDR3 is 12 residues. V dropped 5 bases and J dropped 1 base, with 6 bases sitting between them. The chain's CDR3 is CASSTGSYEQYF. The DNA for the CDR3 is TGCGCCAGCAGTACAGGTTCCTACGAGCAGTACTTC.

This clonotype was observed at least ten times. For the CDR3, the DNA is TGTGCCAGCAGTTACATTACGGAATCTGGGGCCAACGTCCTGACTTTC. This encodes CASSYITESGANVLTF. The genes are TRBV6-2 or TRBV6-3 and TRBJ2-6, with unresolved D. Germline CDR1 MNHEY, CDR2 SVGEGT. Between the trimmed V and J ends, which lost 2 bases and 1 base, there was a span of 9 bases. The CDR3 spans 16 residues.

This clonotype was picked up many times. V and J are TRBV5-5 and TRBJ2-7; 16 bases fit TRBD2. The CDR3 has 18 amino acids. CDR1 is SGHKS and CDR2 is YYEKEE in the germline V gene (reference sequence). The V segment lost 4 bases and the J segment 3 bases; nucleotides outside the gene matches: 10. The DNA for the CDR3 is TGTGCCAGCAGCCAGGGACTAGCGGGAGGGCCGAGAAGCTACGAGCAGTACTTC. Amino acid sequence: CASSQGLAGGPRSYEQYF.

This clonotype was recorded at least ten times. The chain employs TRBV20-1 and TRBJ1-6; 12 bases map to TRBD1. The V gene's germline CDR1 is DFQATT and CDR2 SNEGSKA (reference sequence). V was pared by 5 bases and J by 10 bases, with 9 bases of the junction left unmatched. The CDR3 has 15 amino acids. CDR3 sequence (DNA): TGCAGTGCTGAGCCGGGACAGGGGGCCGGGTCACCCCTCCACTTT. Translated, it gives CSAEPGQGAGSPLHF.

In this sample, this clonotype is medium-sized. The chain recombines TRBV15 with TRBJ2-1, with 10 positions matching TRBD1. Germline loops: CDR1 LNHNV, CDR2 YYDKDF (reference sequence). The CDR3 is 15 residues long. V gave up 6 bases and J gave up 8 bases; unmatched junction bases: 10. The CDR3 DNA sequence: TGTGCCACCAGAAACCGGGACAGGGGTATCGATGAGCAGTTCTTC. Its protein is CATRNRDRGIDEQFF. Complete variable domain (other parts from reference TRBV15 and TRBJ2-1): DAMVIQNPRYQVTQFGKPVTLSCSQTLNHNVMYWYQQKSSQAPKLLFHYYDKDFNNEADTPDNFQSRRPNTSFCFLDIRSPGLGDTAMYLCATRNRDRGIDEQFFGPGTRLTVL.

In this sample, this clonotype turned up many times. The chain uses TRBV20-1 and TRBJ2-1; D possibly uses TRBD1 or TRBD2 (5 bases each). V gave up 6 bases and J gave up 9 bases, with 9 bases separating them. The CDR3 runs 10 residues. Germline CDR1 reads DFQATT; CDR2 reads SNEGSKA (reference sequence). As DNA, the CDR3 is TGCAGTGCGGGGGTTAGTGAGCAGTTCTTC. This gives the protein CSAGVSEQFF.

In this sample, this clonotype turned up many times. The chain has TRBV5-1 and TRBJ2-1, with TRBD1 identical over 7 bases. Looked up from germline, CDR1 is SGHRS and CDR2 is YFSETQ. V shed 2 bases and J 7 bases; nucleotides not matched to a gene: 9. This CDR3 contains 15 residues. CDR3 sequence reads: CASSFTTGTANEQFF. The CDR3 DNA follows: TGCGCCAGCAGCTTTACGACGGGGACAGCGAATGAGCAGTTCTTC.

In its sample, this clonotype was seen many times. The genes are TRBV5-8 and TRBJ2-7; 7 nucleotides agree with TRBD1. With 4 bases clipped from V and 3 bases from J, the junction kept 10 bases outside the gene matches. The CDR3 totals 15 residues. The germline V gene encodes CDR1 SGHTS and CDR2 YDEGEE. The CDR3 coding sequence is TGTGCCAGCAGCCTGATTGACAGGGCAATCTACGAGCAGTACTTC. Protein: CASSLIDRAIYEQYF.

This clonotype was detected ten times or more. The chain employs TRBV5-5 and TRBJ2-7, with 13 bases that match TRBD2. CDR3 length: 17 residues. In germline, CDR1 is SGHKS, CDR2 YYEKEE (reference sequence). V dropped 7 bases and J dropped 2; count of bases not matched to a gene: 12. CDR3 DNA: TGTGCCAGCTGCCCCCTGGGACTAGCGGGGAAAACCTACGAGCAGTACTTC. Protein sequence: CASCPLGLAGKTYEQYF.

This clonotype was observed many times. The chain has TRBV28 and TRBJ2-7; 7 nucleotides agree with TRBD2. V shed 5 bases and J 2 bases; nucleotides not matched to a gene: 6. The CDR3 length is 14 residues. From germline, CDR1 is MDHEN and CDR2 SYDVKM. The DNA for the CDR3 is TGTGCCAGCAGTGGGGACTATCAGACCTACGAGCAGTACTTC. Residues: CASSGDYQTYEQYF.

This clonotype showed up many times. This chain uses TRBV5-1 with TRBJ2-3; D not certain. The ends were cut back, 4 bases at V and 0 bases at J, with 9 bases in the middle. The CDR3 is 14 residues long. CDR1 is SGHRS and CDR2 is YFSETQ in the germline V gene. The CDR3 DNA sequence: TGCGCCAGCAGCCTTCTAACTAGCACAGATACGCAGTATTTT. Protein: CASSLLTSTDTQYF.

Note on this clonotype: At one end the junction does not follow the germline gene, possibly because of a read error. The CDR3 sequence: CASSFRGAGKTIYF. DNA of the CDR3: TGTGCCAGCAGTTTTCGGGGGGCCGGAAAAACCATATATTTT. This chain links TRBV28 with TRBJ1-3; D possibly corresponds to TRBD1 (6 bases). Germline V CDR1 and CDR2: MDHEN, SYDVKM. The CDR3 consists of 14 residues.

This clonotype appeared many times. The J gene is TRBJ1-2, the V gene TRBV24-1; D not resolved. This CDR3 has 13 amino acids. Germline CDR1 KGHDR, CDR2 SFDVKD. V was shortened by 4 bases and J by 3 bases, with 8 bases between the two germline ends. For the CDR3, the DNA is TGTGCCACCAGTGACCCTCTCCACTATGGCTACACCTTC. Amino acid sequence: CATSDPLHYGYTF.

This clonotype came up many times. This CDR3 is CASSLVAGGRTDTQYF. CDR3 nucleotides: TGTGCCAGCAGCTTAGTGGCAGGGGGGAGAACAGATACGCAGTATTTT. The J gene is TRBJ2-3, the V gene TRBV7-2, with D perhaps matching TRBD1 (7 bases). V lost 1 base to trimming and J lost 3 bases, with 14 bases between them. This CDR3 region has 16 residues. Germline V gene lookup returns CDR1 SGHTA and CDR2 FQGNSA.

This clonotype was detected ten times or more. The V call is TRBV20-1, the J call TRBJ1-6, with 7 nucleotides matching TRBD1. Germline values: CDR1 DFQATT, CDR2 SNEGSKA (reference sequence). The CDR3 is 16 amino acids. After removal of 6 bases from V and 4 bases from J, the junction contained 12 bases not matched to a gene. In DNA, the CDR3 is TGCAGTGCCGCTCCCAGGACAGGAACTTATAATTCACCCCTCCACTTT. Its protein product is CSAAPRTGTYNSPLHF.

This clonotype appeared many times. An end of the junction does not agree with germline; a read error may underlie this. V usage is TRBV20-1 and J usage is TRBJ1-5, with D uncertain. The CDR3 contains 15 residues. Germline lookup yields CDR1 DFQATT and CDR2 SNEGSKA (reference sequence). The CDR3 sequence is CSARVPGSVDQPQNF. Written as DNA, the CDR3 is TGCAGTGCTAGAGTACCGGGTTCGGTTGATCAGCCCCAGAATTTT.